This is a list of T cell receptor beta chains from one sample in a study of T cell repertoires in cytomegalovirus infection. Their antigen targets remain unknown. Using its own MiXCR run on the reads, TCRdb lists one record per CDR3 protein. Of some 220,000 distinct CDR3 sequences in the sample, around 35% were seen once. Here the sequenced sample was CD8+ T cells from cultured PBMCs, taken from culture after CMV antigen stimulation. Receptors were obtained from a human donor in good health (CMV status not recorded). Some clones in this sample may be carry-over from other donors' samples. The CDR3 runs from the conserved cysteine through the conserved F or W. A D gene is named only where the DNA matches it firmly. The listing skips clone size in some rows; elsewhere it reads once, few, many or a size class.

NA	TRBJ2-7	TRBV6-1	TRBD2	TGTGCCAGCAGTGAATTGAGGCTAGCGGGAGACGAGCAGTACTTC	CASSELRLAGDEQYF
NA	TRBJ2-2	TRBV5-1	NA	TGCGCCAGCAGCTTGGATTTTCAGGGATCGGGCGGGGAGCTGTTTTTT	CASSLDFQGSGGELFF
NA	TRBJ2-7	TRBV7-9	NA	TGTGCCAGCGAACCCGGACATAACTACGAGCAGTACTTC	CASEPGHNYEQYF
NA	TRBJ2-3	TRBV5-8	NA	TGTGCCACCGAGGGGGAGGAGGTAGATACGCAGTATTTT	CATEGEEVDTQYF
NA	TRBJ2-1	TRBV7-6	NA	TGTGCCAGCAGCTTAAGGGACAATGAGCAGTTCTTC	CASSLRDNEQFF
few	TRBJ2-7	TRBV7-9	TRBD1	TGTGCCAGCAGCTTAGGTGGCAGGGGGAACCACGAGCAGTACTTC	CASSLGGRGNHEQYF
NA	TRBJ2-7	TRBV7-9	NA	TGTGCCAGCAGCTCACTACCGGGCGCCGACTTGAAGAACGAGCAGTACTTC	CASSSLPGADLKNEQYF
NA	TRBJ2-7	TRBV7-3	NA	TGTGCCAGCAGCTTACTTGCGGAGGAGCAGTACTTC	CASSLLAEEQYF
NA	TRBJ1-4	TRBV13	NA	TGTGCCAGCAGCGCCCGGGGGACCAGTAATGAAAAACTGTTTTTT	CASSARGTSNEKLFF
NA	TRBJ2-5	TRBV2	TRBD2	TGTGCCAGCAGTGAAGCGCGTTCCGGGGGGGCTGAGACCCAGTACTTC	CASSEARSGGAETQYF
few	TRBJ2-1	TRBV7-2	TRBD2	TGTGCCAGCAGCCAAGTCCTAAGCGGGGCTTACAATGAGCAGTTCTTC	CASSQVLSGAYNEQFF
NA	TRBJ1-1	TRBV19	NA	TGTGCCAGTACGGTTGGAGGAGCCCTCACTGAAGCTTTCTTT	CASTVGGALTEAFF
NA	TRBJ2-3	TRBV7-6	NA	TGTGCCAGCAGCTTCGGGTCAGATACGCAGTATTTT	CASSFGSDTQYF
few	TRBJ2-5	TRBV7-2	NA	TGTGCCAGCAGCTTAGAGCAGACCCAGTACTTC	CASSLEQTQYF
NA	TRBJ2-5	TRBV4-2	NA	TGTGCCAGCAGCCACTCGGGAAAAGAGACCCAGTACTTC	CASSHSGKETQYF
NA	TRBJ2-2	TRBV23-1	NA	TGCGCCAGCAGTTGCGGTCGTCGGTGGAACACCGGGGAGCTGTTTTTT	CASSCGRRWNTGELFF